These T cell receptor beta chains were read from a single sample in a study of T cells after yellow fever vaccination. TCRdb used MiXCR to reprocess the 5' RACE reads, holding one entry per CDR3 protein. The table has over 65,000 distinct CDR3 sequences, 13% seen once. Sequenced material: CD8+ T cells not binding an NS4B(214-222) dextramer, sorted from PBMCs, taken about 20 days after the first yellow fever vaccination. These receptors were obtained from a man younger than 35 who received the YFV17D yellow fever vaccine. The CDR3 runs from the conserved cysteine through the conserved F or W. Fields, in order: J gene, D gene, clone size, V gene, CDR3 protein, CDR3 DNA. A D gene is named only where the DNA matches it firmly. For some rows the clone size is stated as once, few or many, or as a class when expanded; others skip it.

TRBJ2-7	-	-	TRBV6-2/TRBV6-3	CASSYQGNHEQYF	TGTGCCAGCAGTTACCAGGGAAACCACGAGCAGTACTTC
TRBJ2-7	-	-	TRBV25-1	CASSDPAVLTYEQYF	TGTGCCAGCAGTGACCCTGCAGTCCTTACCTACGAGCAGTACTTC
TRBJ2-1	TRBD2	-	TRBV29-1	CSVEERGEYNEQFF	TGCAGCGTTGAAGAACGGGGGGAGTACAATGAGCAGTTCTTC
TRBJ2-3	TRBD1	-	TRBV13	CASSSGTVGPDTQYF	TGTGCCAGCAGCTCCGGGACAGTTGGCCCAGATACGCAGTATTTT
TRBJ2-1	-	-	TRBV27	CASSGPARSDEQFF	TGTGCCAGCAGTGGTCCGGCCCGGTCGGATGAGCAGTTCTTC
TRBJ2-7	-	-	TRBV7-3	CASSLAGAPYEQYF	TGTGCCAGCAGTTTAGCAGGGGCTCCCTACGAGCAGTACTTC
TRBJ2-1	TRBD1	-	TRBV5-1	CASGPPRQGARPWEQFF	TGCGCCAGCGGGCCCCCCCGACAGGGGGCTCGACCTTGGGAGCAGTTCTTC
TRBJ2-3	TRBD2	-	TRBV20-1	CSARGASGGYWTDTQYF	TGCAGTGCTAGAGGTGCTAGCGGGGGATATTGGACAGATACGCAGTATTTT
TRBJ2-3	-	few	TRBV24-1	CATSDSLGADTQYF	TGTGCCACCAGTGATTCTTTGGGGGCAGATACGCAGTATTTT
TRBJ2-5	-	few	TRBV7-9	CASSLPWARGETQYF	TGTGCCAGCAGCTTACCGTGGGCCCGTGGAGAGACCCAGTACTTC
TRBJ2-1	-	few	TRBV12-3/TRBV12-4	CASSPNEVYNEQFF	TGTGCCAGCAGTCCAAATGAGGTGTACAATGAGCAGTTCTTC
TRBJ2-6	-	once	TRBV6-1	CASSRGLSGANVLTF	TGTGCCAGCAGCAGAGGGTTGTCTGGGGCCAACGTCCTGACTTTC
TRBJ1-1	-	many	TRBV27	CASSLSRGSTEAFF	TGTGCCAGCAGTTTATCGAGGGGCTCCACTGAAGCTTTCTTT
TRBJ2-3	-	few	TRBV20-1	CSAETDTQYF	TGCAGTGCTGAAACAGATACGCAGTATTTT
TRBJ2-3	-	few	TRBV7-9	CATGTGGTDTQYF	TGTGCCACCGGGACGGGGGGCACAGATACGCAGTATTTT
TRBJ2-7	TRBD1	few	TRBV7-2	CASSLSTGSYEQYF	TGTGCCAGCAGCTTATCGACAGGGAGCTACGAGCAGTACTTC
TRBJ2-1	TRBD2	many	TRBV2	CASSEGPTSVYNEQFF	TGTGCCAGCAGTGAGGGACCGACTAGCGTCTACAATGAGCAGTTCTTC
TRBJ2-3	-	few	TRBV6-2/TRBV6-3	CASSYSIRVDTQYF	TGTGCCAGCAGTTACTCGATAAGGGTTGATACGCAGTATTTT
TRBJ1-4	-	few	TRBV5-1	CASSLGSANEKLFF	TGCGCCAGCAGCTTGGGGTCTGCTAATGAAAAACTGTTTTTT
TRBJ2-3	TRBD2	-	TRBV3-1	CACCKGVLAGGTDTQYF	TGTGCCTGCTGCAAAGGGGTGCTAGCGGGGGGGACAGATACGCAGTATTTT
TRBJ1-1	TRBD1	-	TRBV6-5	CASSYSGQGHTEAFF	TGTGCCAGCAGTTACTCGGGACAGGGTCACACTGAAGCTTTCTTT
TRBJ2-3	TRBD2	-	TRBV4-3	CASSQDAASGTQYF	TGCGCCAGCAGCCAAGATGCGGCTAGCGGGACGCAGTATTTT
TRBJ2-5	TRBD2	-	TRBV6-2/TRBV6-3	CASSYSIAPSGGLQETQYF	TGTGCCAGCAGTTACTCGATAGCCCCTAGCGGGGGCCTCCAAGAGACCCAGTACTTC
TRBJ2-5	TRBD1	few	TRBV16	CASSAYRGSETQYF	TGTGCCAGCAGCGCGTACAGGGGATCAGAGACCCAGTACTTC